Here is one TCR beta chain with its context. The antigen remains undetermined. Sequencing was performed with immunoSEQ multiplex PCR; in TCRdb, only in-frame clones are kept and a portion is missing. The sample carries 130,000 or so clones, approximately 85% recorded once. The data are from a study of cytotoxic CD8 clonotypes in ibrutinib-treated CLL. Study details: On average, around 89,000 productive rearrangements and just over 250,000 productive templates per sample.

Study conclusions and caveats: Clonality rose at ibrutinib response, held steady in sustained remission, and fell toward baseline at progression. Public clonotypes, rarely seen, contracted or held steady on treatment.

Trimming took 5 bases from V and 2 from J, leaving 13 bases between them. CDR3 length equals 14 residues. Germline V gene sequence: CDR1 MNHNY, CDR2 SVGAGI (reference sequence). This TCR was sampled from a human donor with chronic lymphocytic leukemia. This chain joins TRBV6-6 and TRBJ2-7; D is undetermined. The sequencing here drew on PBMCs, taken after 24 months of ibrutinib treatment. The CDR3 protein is CASSTPPAPYEQYF. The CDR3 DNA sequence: TGTGCCAGCAGTACACCTCCCGCCCCCTACGAGCAGTACTTC.